The rows below give T cell receptor beta chains drawn from one sample of a study of glioma-infiltrating T cells. One entry per CDR3 protein results from TCRdb running MiXCR on the multiplex PCR reads. Found here are some 100,000 distinct CDR3 sequences, 25% to 30% of them singletons; the top ten hold 35%. Sequenced sample: glioma tissue, nonneoplastic brain tissue, or PBMCs (not recorded which). These receptors originate from a human donor with low-grade glioma or glioblastoma, undergoing nonglioma brain surgery, or in good health (not recorded which). The CDR3 runs from the conserved cysteine through the conserved F or W. A D gene is named only where the DNA matches it firmly. Size is omitted from some rows. Given values are once, few, many or a class for expanded clones.

j_gene,v_gene,d_gene,abundance,CDR3aa,CDR3nt
TRBJ2-7,TRBV18,-,few,CASSRSTGAYEQYF,TGTGCCAGCTCTCGCAGCACAGGCGCCTACGAGCAGTACTTC
TRBJ2-7,TRBV7-2,-,many,CASSPNRDGAYEQYF,TGTGCCAGCAGCCCAAACCGGGACGGAGCCTACGAGCAGTACTTC
TRBJ2-7,TRBV11-2,-,few,CASGRDRVYEQYF,TGTGCCAGCGGGCGGGACAGAGTCTACGAGCAGTACTTC
TRBJ2-3,TRBV20-1,-,many,CSASLSGNTDTQYF,TGCAGTGCTAGCCTTAGCGGTAACACAGATACGCAGTATTTT
TRBJ1-1,TRBV29-1,TRBD1,-,CSVGTGKAEAFF,TGCAGCGTGGGGACAGGAAAAGCTGAAGCTTTCTTT
TRBJ2-4,TRBV7-2,-,many,CASSLDGLAGDIQYF,TGTGCCAGCAGCTTAGATGGCCTAGCCGGGGACATTCAGTACTTC
TRBJ1-5,TRBV19,-,-,CASGQSNQPQHF,TGTGCCAGTGGACAGAGCAATCAGCCCCAGCATTTT
TRBJ1-3,TRBV20-1,-,many,CSAIQGAGNTIYF,TGCAGTGCTATTCAGGGTGCTGGAAACACCATATATTTT
TRBJ1-2,TRBV29-1,-,many,CSVERHYYGYTF,TGCAGCGTTGAAAGGCATTATTATGGCTACACCTTC
TRBJ2-5,TRBV19,TRBD2,few,CASSLRLAGNQETQYF,TGTGCCAGTAGCCTTCGACTAGCGGGTAACCAAGAGACCCAGTACTTC
TRBJ2-1,TRBV30,-,-,CAWSVSTNGDNEQFF,TGTGCCTGGAGTGTTTCGACTAACGGGGACAATGAGCAGTTCTTC
TRBJ1-2,TRBV25-1,-,many,CASSEYFPRRGYTF,TGTGCCAGCAGTGAATACTTCCCCCGGCGGGGCTACACCTTC
TRBJ1-5,TRBV15,-,once,CDTSRPEQTQHF,TGTGACACCAGCAGACCCGAGCAGACCCAGCATTTT
TRBJ2-1,TRBV2,-,many,CASSEIGYNEQFF,TGTGCCAGCAGTGAAATCGGGTACAATGAGCAGTTCTTC
TRBJ2-1,TRBV14,-,many,CASSLTRWFSYNEQFF,TGTGCCAGCAGCCTTACGAGGTGGTTCTCCTACAATGAGCAGTTCTTC
TRBJ2-1,TRBV4-3,TRBD2,many,CASSQGTSGRIGNNEQFF,TGCGCCAGCAGCCAAGGAACTAGCGGGAGAATTGGGAACAATGAGCAGTTCTTC
TRBJ1-5,TRBV7-8,-,many,CASSLPPGRGEPQHF,TGTGCCAGCAGCTTGCCTCCGGGACGTGGGGAGCCCCAGCATTTT
TRBJ2-1,TRBV5-1,-,many,CASNLANEQFF,TGCGCCAGCAACCTTGCGAATGAGCAGTTCTTC
TRBJ2-1,TRBV19,-,many,CASSMGSSYNEQFF,TGTGCCAGTAGCATGGGCAGCTCCTACAATGAGCAGTTCTTC
TRBJ2-7,TRBV28,TRBD1,many,CASSLGDRDFYEQYF,TGTGCCAGCAGTTTGGGGGACAGGGACTTCTACGAGCAGTACTTC
TRBJ2-7,TRBV7-2,TRBD2,many,CAGSFSGGPPSYEQYF,TGTGCCGGCAGTTTTAGCGGGGGCCCCCCCTCCTACGAGCAGTACTTC
TRBJ2-3,TRBV7-2,-,many,CASSLVGTDTQYF,TGTGCCAGCAGCTTAGTGGGGACAGATACGCAGTATTTT
TRBJ1-1,TRBV5-1,TRBD1,many,CASSFATGETEAFF,TGCGCCAGCAGCTTCGCCACAGGGGAGACTGAAGCTTTCTTT
TRBJ2-7,TRBV7-2,-,many,CASSLVLASYEQYF,TGTGCCAGCAGCTTAGTTCTAGCCTCCTACGAGCAGTACTTC
TRBJ1-2,TRBV29-1,-,-,CSVEQAYGYTF,TGCAGCGTTGAACAGGCTTATGGCTACACCTTC
TRBJ1-1,TRBV29-1,TRBD1,few,CSVEGQGVGSTEAFF,TGCAGCGTTGAAGGGCAGGGGGTGGGTAGCACTGAAGCTTTCTTT
TRBJ2-3,TRBV20-1,TRBD2,many,CSAQAGGSWTDTQYF,TGCAGTGCTCAGGCGGGAGGGTCCTGGACAGATACGCAGTATTTT
TRBJ2-1,TRBV5-1,TRBD1,many,CASSSDRGSYNEQFF,TGCGCCAGCAGCTCTGACAGGGGGTCCTACAATGAGCAGTTCTTC
TRBJ1-1,TRBV20-1,TRBD1,many,CSARGPGQKNTEAFF,TGCAGTGCTAGGGGACCGGGACAGAAGAACACTGAAGCTTTCTTT
TRBJ1-1,TRBV11-3,TRBD1,-,CASSFDRAVGEAFF,TGTGCCAGCAGCTTCGACAGGGCAGTGGGTGAAGCTTTCTTT
TRBJ1-5,TRBV28,-,many,CASSLLAGYGQPQHF,TGTGCCAGCAGTTTACTCGCCGGGTATGGTCAGCCCCAGCATTTT
TRBJ1-4,TRBV28,TRBD1,many,CASRDRDEKLFF,TGTGCCAGCCGGGACAGGGATGAAAAACTGTTTTTT
TRBJ2-7,TRBV7-2,-,many,CASSLRVIYEQYF,TGTGCCAGCAGCTTACGAGTGATCTACGAGCAGTACTTC
TRBJ2-1,TRBV11-1,TRBD1,-,CASSADRANEQFF,TGTGCCAGCAGCGCTGACAGGGCAAATGAGCAGTTCTTC
TRBJ1-1,TRBV2,TRBD1,many,CASSEAVRGLSEAFF,TGTGCCAGCAGTGAAGCTGTCAGGGGGCTTTCTGAAGCTTTCTTT
TRBJ2-1,TRBV4-3,TRBD1,-,CTSSQEFLIDRADYNEQFF,TGCACCAGCAGCCAAGAGTTTTTGATCGACAGGGCCGACTACAATGAGCAGTTCTTC
TRBJ2-3,TRBV7-2,-,many,CASSRYGDTQYF,TGTGCCAGCAGCCGTTACGGAGATACGCAGTATTTT
TRBJ1-4,TRBV5-6,TRBD1,-,CASSYVGQAEKLFF,TGTGCCAGCAGCTACGTCGGACAGGCGGAAAAACTGTTTTTT
TRBJ2-3,TRBV6-2/TRBV6-3,TRBD2,many,CASRSSTSGGGDTQYF,TGTGCCAGCAGATCCTCGACTAGCGGGGGCGGAGATACGCAGTATTTT
TRBJ1-1,TRBV19,TRBD1,many,CASSWDRVTTEAFF,TGTGCCAGTAGTTGGGACAGGGTTACCACTGAAGCTTTCTTT
TRBJ2-5,TRBV5-8,TRBD2,-,CASSLSGIPPETQYF,TGTGCCAGCAGCCTTAGCGGGATCCCACCTGAGACCCAGTACTTC
TRBJ2-3,TRBV7-2,TRBD2,many,CASSFPGLAGGTDTQYF,TGTGCCAGCAGCTTTCCGGGACTAGCGGGGGGAACAGATACGCAGTATTTT
TRBJ2-7,TRBV20-1,-,-,CSARDKGRGRQYF,TGCAGTGCTAGAGATAAAGGAAGGGGGAGGCAGTATTTC
TRBJ1-5,TRBV12-3/TRBV12-4,-,many,CASTISRAGPQHF,TGTGCCAGCACTATATCCAGGGCTGGGCCCCAGCATTTT
TRBJ2-7,TRBV27,TRBD2,-,CTSSTELAGTYKQYF,TGTACCAGCAGCACCGAATTAGCGGGAACTTACAAGCAGTACTTC